The 3 T cell receptor beta chains below all came from one sample that was sequenced in a study of cytotoxic CD8 clonotypes in ibrutinib-treated CLL. The table came from immunoSEQ multiplex PCR; TCRdb's copy has only in-frame clones and leaves some out. The table has roughly 330,000 clones, under 70% seen once. The input for sequencing was PBMCs, taken after 36 months of ibrutinib treatment. Source of these receptors: a human donor with chronic lymphocytic leukemia.

The rearrangement uses TRBV5-1 and TRBJ2-5, with TRBD1 as a possible D gene (6 bases). CDR3 length: 14 amino acids. V was cut by 1 base and J by 2 bases, with 9 bases left in between. The germline CDR1 and CDR2 sequences are SGHRS and YFSETQ. CDR3 sequence (DNA): TGCGCCAGCAGCTTGTCGAGGGGGCAAGAGACCCAGTACTTC. This gives the protein CASSLSRGQETQYF.

There are a few counts of this clone. V and J are TRBV7-3 and TRBJ1-2, with 7 bases matching TRBD1. The CDR3 length is 13 residues. The V segment lost 3 bases and the J segment 4 bases; nucleotides outside the gene matches: 2. Germline V gives CDR1 SGHTA, CDR2 FQGTGA. The CDR3 nucleotides are TGTGCCAGCAGCTTTGGACAGGCCTATGGCTACACCTTC. This sequence encodes CASSFGQAYGYTF. Full variable domain (rest looked up from reference TRBV7-3 and TRBJ1-2): GAGVSQTPSNKVTEKGKYVELRCDPISGHTALYWYRQSLGQGPEFLIYFQGTGAADDSGLPNDRFFAVRPEGSVSTLKIQRTERGDSAVYLCASSFGQAYGYTFGSGTRLTVV.

The chain links TRBV6-1 to TRBJ1-1, with a weak D call TRBD1 (6 bases). V was cut by 6 bases and J by 2 bases, with 13 bases left in between. The CDR3 has 14 amino acids. The germline V gene encodes CDR1 MNHNS and CDR2 SASEGT. The CDR3 sequence is CASRRGGVNTEAFF. The CDR3 DNA is TGTGCCAGCAGGAGGGGGGGCGTAAACACTGAAGCTTTCTTT.